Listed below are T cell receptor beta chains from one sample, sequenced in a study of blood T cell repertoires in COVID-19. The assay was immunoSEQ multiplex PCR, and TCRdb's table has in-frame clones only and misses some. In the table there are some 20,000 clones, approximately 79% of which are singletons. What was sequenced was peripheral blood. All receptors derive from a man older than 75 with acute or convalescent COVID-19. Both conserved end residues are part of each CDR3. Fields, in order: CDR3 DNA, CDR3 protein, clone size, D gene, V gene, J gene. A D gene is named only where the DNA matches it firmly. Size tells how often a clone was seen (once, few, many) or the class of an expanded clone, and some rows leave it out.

cdr3_nt: TGCGCCAGCAGCCGAGGACAGGGGACAGATACGCAGTATTTT; cdr3_aa: CASSRGQGTDTQYF; clone_size: NA; d_call: TRBD1; v_call: TRBV5-1; j_call: TRBJ2-3
cdr3_nt: TGTGCCAGCACCGGGACATACGATGGCTACACCTTC; cdr3_aa: CASTGTYDGYTF; clone_size: NA; d_call: NA; v_call: TRBV28; j_call: TRBJ1-2
cdr3_nt: TGCGCCAGCGGGAGGGGGGGCGGTAACTATGGCTACACCTTC; cdr3_aa: CASGRGGGNYGYTF; clone_size: NA; d_call: NA; v_call: TRBV10-1; j_call: TRBJ1-2
cdr3_nt: TGTGCCAGCAGCTTAGGTCAGGGTAACTATGGCTACACCTTC; cdr3_aa: CASSLGQGNYGYTF; clone_size: few; d_call: NA; v_call: TRBV7-9; j_call: TRBJ1-2
cdr3_nt: TGTGCCAGCAGCGCCCGACTCGGCAAACGGGGGGAGACCCAGTACTTC; cdr3_aa: CASSARLGKRGETQYF; clone_size: once; d_call: NA; v_call: TRBV9; j_call: TRBJ2-5
cdr3_nt: TGTGCCAGCAGCCAGGTCACAGATACGCAGTATTTT; cdr3_aa: CASSQVTDTQYF; clone_size: NA; d_call: NA; v_call: TRBV28; j_call: TRBJ2-3
cdr3_nt: TGTGCCAGCTCACCTCGGACTAGCGGGAGGGCTGGTTACAACACCGGGGAGCTGTTTTTT; cdr3_aa: CASSPRTSGRAGYNTGELFF; clone_size: NA; d_call: TRBD2; v_call: TRBV18; j_call: TRBJ2-2
cdr3_nt: TGTGCCACCAGTCCAGGGACAGGGGCCTTAGATACGCAGTATTTT; cdr3_aa: CATSPGTGALDTQYF; clone_size: NA; d_call: TRBD1; v_call: TRBV24-1; j_call: TRBJ2-3
cdr3_nt: TGCAGTGCTAGTCGCCCGGGACTAGCACACAATGAGCAGTTCTTC; cdr3_aa: CSASRPGLAHNEQFF; clone_size: few; d_call: TRBD2; v_call: TRBV20-1; j_call: TRBJ2-1
cdr3_nt: TGTGCCAGCAGCCCGAGCAAGGTAGCGGGAGCAGGTGAGCAGTTCTTC; cdr3_aa: CASSPSKVAGAGEQFF; clone_size: medium-sized; d_call: TRBD2; v_call: TRBV7-3; j_call: TRBJ2-1
cdr3_nt: TGTGCCAGCAGTTTAAAAAATCCGTTGAGCTCTGGAAACACCATATATTTT; cdr3_aa: CASSLKNPLSSGNTIYF; clone_size: NA; d_call: NA; v_call: TRBV27; j_call: TRBJ1-3
cdr3_nt: TGTGCCAGCAGCCCACAGGGGGCTAGCGGGAGTGAGCAGTTCTTC; cdr3_aa: CASSPQGASGSEQFF; clone_size: once; d_call: NA; v_call: TRBV11-3; j_call: TRBJ2-1
cdr3_nt: TGTGCCAGCAGCTTAAATGGACTAGCGGCCATCCAAGAGACCCAGTACTTC; cdr3_aa: CASSLNGLAAIQETQYF; clone_size: NA; d_call: TRBD2; v_call: TRBV11-2; j_call: TRBJ2-5
cdr3_nt: TGTGCCAGTAGTCAGCGGGGACAGGGAAGGGAAAAACTGTTTTTT; cdr3_aa: CASSQRGQGREKLFF; clone_size: NA; d_call: TRBD1; v_call: TRBV19; j_call: TRBJ1-4
cdr3_nt: TGTGCCAGCAGCACGGACAGGGGGCGTGGCTATGGCTACACCTTC; cdr3_aa: CASSTDRGRGYGYTF; clone_size: NA; d_call: TRBD1; v_call: TRBV5-6; j_call: TRBJ1-2